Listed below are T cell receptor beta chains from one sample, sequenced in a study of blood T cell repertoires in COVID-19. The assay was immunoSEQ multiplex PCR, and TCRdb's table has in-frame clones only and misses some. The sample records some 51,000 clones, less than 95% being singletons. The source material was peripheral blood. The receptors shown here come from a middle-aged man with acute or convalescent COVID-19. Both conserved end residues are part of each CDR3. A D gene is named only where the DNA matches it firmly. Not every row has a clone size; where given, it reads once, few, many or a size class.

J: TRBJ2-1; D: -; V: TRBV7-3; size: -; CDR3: CASSRSGGPYNEQFF; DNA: TGTGCCAGCAGCCGCTCGGGGGGCCCCTACAATGAGCAGTTCTTC
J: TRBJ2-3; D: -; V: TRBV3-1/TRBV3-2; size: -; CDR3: CASSLASRTDTQYF; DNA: TGTGCCAGCAGTCTGGCCTCGAGGACAGATACGCAGTATTTT
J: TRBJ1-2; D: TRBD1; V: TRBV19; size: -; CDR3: CASSPLRDRGKGYTF; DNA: TGTGCCAGTAGCCCGCTCCGGGACAGGGGAAAGGGCTACACCTTC
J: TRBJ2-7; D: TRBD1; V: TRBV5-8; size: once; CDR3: CASSLFFGTGNNEQYF; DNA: TGTGCCAGCAGCCTGTTCTTTGGGACAGGGAACAACGAGCAGTACTTC
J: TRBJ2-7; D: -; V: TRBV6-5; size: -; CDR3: CASSFAGGGSYEQYF; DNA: TGTGCCAGCAGTTTCGCGGGCGGCGGCTCCTACGAGCAGTACTTC
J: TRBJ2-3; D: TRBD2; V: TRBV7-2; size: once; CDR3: CASSTGTSGGWGDTQYF; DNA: TGTGCCAGCAGCACCGGGACTAGCGGGGGGTGGGGAGATACGCAGTATTTT
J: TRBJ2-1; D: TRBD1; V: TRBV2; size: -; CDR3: CASRPGQGTYNEQFF; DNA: TGTGCCAGCAGACCGGGACAGGGAACCTACAATGAGCAGTTCTTC
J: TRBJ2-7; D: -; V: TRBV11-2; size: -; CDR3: CASSPPFVQGTYEQYF; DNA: TGTGCCAGCAGCCCCCCCTTTGTACAGGGAACCTACGAGCAGTACTTC
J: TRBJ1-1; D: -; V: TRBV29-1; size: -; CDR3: CSLQVADSQGTEAFF; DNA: TGCAGCTTACAGGTTGCCGACTCCCAAGGGACTGAAGCTTTCTTT
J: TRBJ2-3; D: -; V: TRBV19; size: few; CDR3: CASSPKTRIDTQYF; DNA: TGTGCCAGTAGTCCGAAGACGCGGATCGATACGCAGTATTTT
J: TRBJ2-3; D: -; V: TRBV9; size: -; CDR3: CASSGRGGESTDTQYF; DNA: TGTGCCAGCAGCGGGAGGGGCGGGGAGAGCACAGATACGCAGTATTTT
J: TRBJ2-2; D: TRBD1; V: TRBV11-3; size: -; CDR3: CASSQRTGANTGELFF; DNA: TGTGCCAGCAGCCAAAGGACAGGGGCTAACACCGGGGAGCTGTTTTTT
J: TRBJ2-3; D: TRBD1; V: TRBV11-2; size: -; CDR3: CAAARQGQSARDTQYF; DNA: TGTGCCGCGGCAAGACAGGGCCAATCAGCGAGGGATACGCAGTATTTT
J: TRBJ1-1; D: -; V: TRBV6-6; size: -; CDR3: CASSPIKNTEAFF; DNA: TGTGCCAGCAGCCCTATCAAGAACACTGAAGCTTTCTTT
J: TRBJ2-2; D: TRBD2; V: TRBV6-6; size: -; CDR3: CASSYGAGDTGELFF; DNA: TGTGCCAGCAGTTACGGGGCGGGGGATACCGGGGAGCTGTTTTTT
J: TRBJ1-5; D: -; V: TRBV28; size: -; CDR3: CASSTQQGSNQPQHF; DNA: TGTGCCAGCAGTACCCAACAGGGAAGCAATCAGCCCCAGCATTTT
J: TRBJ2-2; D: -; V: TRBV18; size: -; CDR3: CASSPRGLSTGELFF; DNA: TGTGCCAGCTCACCCAGGGGTTTAAGCACCGGGGAGCTGTTTTTT
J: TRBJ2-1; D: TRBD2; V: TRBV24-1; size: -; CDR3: CATSETGGQQFF; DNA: TGTGCCACCAGTGAGACGGGGGGACAGCAGTTCTTC
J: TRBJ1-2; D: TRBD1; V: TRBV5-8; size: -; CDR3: CASSVDREYGYTF; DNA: TGTGCCAGCAGCGTGGACAGGGAGTATGGCTACACCTTC
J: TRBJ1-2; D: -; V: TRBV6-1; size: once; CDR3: CASSLGGGYGYTF; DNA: TGTGCCAGCAGTCTAGGGGGTGGCTATGGCTACACCTTC
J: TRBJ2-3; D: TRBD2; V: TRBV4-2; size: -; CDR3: CASSPYSGGVEDTQYF; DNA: TGTGCCAGCAGCCCTTATAGCGGGGGGGTAGAAGATACGCAGTATTTT
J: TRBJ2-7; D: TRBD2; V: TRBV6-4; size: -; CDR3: CASTHHLAGGFLSYEQYF; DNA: TGTGCCAGCACCCATCACCTAGCGGGGGGTTTCCTTTCCTACGAGCAGTACTTC
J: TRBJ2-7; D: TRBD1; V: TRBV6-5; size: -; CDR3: CASSRTGGPPYEQYF; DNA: TGTGCCAGCAGTAGAACAGGGGGCCCTCCCTACGAGCAGTACTTC
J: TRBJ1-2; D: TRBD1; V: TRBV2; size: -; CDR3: CASSVSQGAYYGYTF; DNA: TGTGCCAGCAGTGTCAGTCAGGGGGCCTACTATGGCTACACCTTC
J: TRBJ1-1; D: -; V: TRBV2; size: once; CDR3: CASSNYRDLVRTEAFF; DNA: TGTGCCAGCTCGAACTACAGGGATCTGGTGAGGACTGAAGCTTTCTTT
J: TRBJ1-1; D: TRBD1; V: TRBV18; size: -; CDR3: CASSPGLTGDAFF; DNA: TGTGCCAGCTCACCGGGGCTCACAGGGGACGCTTTCTTT
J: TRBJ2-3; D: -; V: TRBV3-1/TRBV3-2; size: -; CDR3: CASSQVRNTQYF; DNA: TGTGCCAGCAGCCAAGTCAGGAATACGCAGTATTTT
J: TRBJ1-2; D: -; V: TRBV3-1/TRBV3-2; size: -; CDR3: CASRPQGNPSGYTF; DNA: TGTGCCAGCAGGCCCCAGGGGAACCCGTCTGGCTACACCTTC
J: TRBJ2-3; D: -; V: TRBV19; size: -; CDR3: CASSKTWADTQYF; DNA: TGTGCCAGTAGTAAGACATGGGCAGATACGCAGTATTTT
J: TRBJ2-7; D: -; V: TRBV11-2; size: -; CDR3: CASSFSRTVTYEQYF; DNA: TGTGCCAGCAGCTTTAGTCGGACAGTCACCTACGAGCAGTACTTC
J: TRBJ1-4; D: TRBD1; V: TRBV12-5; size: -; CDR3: CASGPDGQGDEKLFF; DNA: TGTGCTAGTGGCCCCGACGGACAGGGGGATGAAAAACTGTTTTTT
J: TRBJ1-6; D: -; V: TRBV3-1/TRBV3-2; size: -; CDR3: CASSPVGQGNSPLHF; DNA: TGTGCCAGCAGCCCTGTTGGGCAGGGGAATTCACCCCTCCACTTT
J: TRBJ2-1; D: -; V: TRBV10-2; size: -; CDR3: CASRDQGGFDEQFF; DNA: TGCGCCAGCAGGGACCAGGGTGGTTTCGATGAGCAGTTCTTC
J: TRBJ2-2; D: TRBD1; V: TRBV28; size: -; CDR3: CASSFGGQGTGELFF; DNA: TGTGCCAGCAGTTTCGGTGGACAGGGTACCGGGGAGCTGTTTTTT
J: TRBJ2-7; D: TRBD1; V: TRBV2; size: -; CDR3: CASSKGRGLTYEQYF; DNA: TGTGCCAGCAGTAAAGGCAGGGGGCTCACCTACGAGCAGTACTTC
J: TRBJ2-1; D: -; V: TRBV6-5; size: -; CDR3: CASRLNGANEQFF; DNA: TGTGCCAGCAGACTAAATGGGGCCAATGAGCAGTTCTTC
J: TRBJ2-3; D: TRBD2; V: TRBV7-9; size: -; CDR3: CASSWVPTSGEDTQYF; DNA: TGTGCCAGCAGCTGGGTCCCGACTAGCGGGGAAGATACGCAGTATTTT
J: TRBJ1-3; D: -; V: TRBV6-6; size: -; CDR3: CANSLGGGNTIYF; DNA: TGTGCCAACTCACTCGGGGGAGGAAACACCATATATTTT
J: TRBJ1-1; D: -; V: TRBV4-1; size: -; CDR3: CASRQGGGNTEAFF; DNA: TGCGCCAGCAGACAGGGTGGAGGGAACACTGAAGCTTTCTTT
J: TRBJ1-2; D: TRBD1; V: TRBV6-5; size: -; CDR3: CASRPHTGTDYGYTF; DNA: TGTGCCAGCAGACCGCACACCGGGACAGACTATGGCTACACCTTC
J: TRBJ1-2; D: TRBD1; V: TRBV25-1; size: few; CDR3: CASSERTGDIYGYTF; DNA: TGTGCCAGCAGTGAAAGGACAGGGGATATCTATGGCTACACCTTC
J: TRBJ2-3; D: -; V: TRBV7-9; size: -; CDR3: CASSLLGITDTQYF; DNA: TGTGCCAGCAGCTTATTGGGCATCACAGATACGCAGTATTTT
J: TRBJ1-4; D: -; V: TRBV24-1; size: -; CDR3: CATSDSHQGLGSEKLFF; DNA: TGTGCCACCAGTGATTCACATCAGGGGTTGGGAAGTGAAAAACTGTTTTTT
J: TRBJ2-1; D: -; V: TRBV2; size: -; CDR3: CARAGRIYNEQFF; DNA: TGTGCCAGGGCGGGACGCATCTACAATGAGCAGTTCTTC
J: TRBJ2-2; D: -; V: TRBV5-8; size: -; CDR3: CASSQPGTNTGELFF; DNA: TGTGCCAGCAGCCAACCGGGAACGAACACCGGGGAGCTGTTTTTT
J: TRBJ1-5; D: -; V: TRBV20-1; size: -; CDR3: CSASQGVQPQHF; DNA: TGCAGTGCTAGTCAGGGTGTTCAGCCCCAGCATTTT
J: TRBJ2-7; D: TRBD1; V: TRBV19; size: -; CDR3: CASSIEGQAIYEQYF; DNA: TGTGCCAGTAGTATTGAAGGACAGGCCATCTACGAGCAGTACTTC
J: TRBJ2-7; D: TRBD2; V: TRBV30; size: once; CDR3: CAFKAGGALHEQYF; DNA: TGTGCCTTCAAGGCCGGGGGGGCCCTCCACGAGCAGTACTTC
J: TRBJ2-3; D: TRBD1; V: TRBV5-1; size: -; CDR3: CASRTTPTGTGTDTQYF; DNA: TGCGCCAGCAGGACAACACCGACCGGGACAGGCACAGATACGCAGTATTTT
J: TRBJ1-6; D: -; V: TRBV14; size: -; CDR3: CASSQDLPGISPLHF; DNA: TGTGCCAGCAGCCAAGATCTTCCAGGGATTTCACCCCTCCACTTT
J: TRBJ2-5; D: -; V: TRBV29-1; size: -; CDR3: CSVGVVETQYF; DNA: TGCAGCGTTGGAGTGGTGGAGACCCAGTACTTC
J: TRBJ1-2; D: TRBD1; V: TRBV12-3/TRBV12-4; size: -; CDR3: CASTDRTGVGYTF; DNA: TGTGCCAGCACCGATCGGACAGGGGTAGGCTACACCTTC
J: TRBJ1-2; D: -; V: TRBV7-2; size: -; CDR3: CASGPYGGVNYGYTF; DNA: TGTGCCAGCGGTCCCTATGGGGGGGTCAACTATGGCTACACCTTC
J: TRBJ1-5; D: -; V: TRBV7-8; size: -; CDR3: CASTPRAGGGNQPQHF; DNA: TGTGCCAGCACCCCTAGGGCTGGAGGGGGCAATCAGCCCCAGCATTTT
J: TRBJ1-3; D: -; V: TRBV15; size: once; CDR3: CATSSNQGNTIYF; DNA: TGTGCCACCAGCAGTAACCAGGGAAACACCATATATTTT
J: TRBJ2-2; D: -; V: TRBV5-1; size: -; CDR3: CASSLFVMATGELFF; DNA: TGCGCCAGCAGCTTGTTCGTGATGGCCACCGGGGAGCTGTTTTTT